This is a list of T cell receptor beta chains from one sample in a study of blood T cell repertoires in COVID-19. Profiling relied on immunoSEQ multiplex PCR, and the TCRdb table lists in-frame clones only, not all of them. The data show about 15,000 clones, with approximately 91% seen just once and roughly 2.3% held by the top ten. The material sequenced was peripheral blood. Receptors originate from a woman in her seventies in a cohort sampled during active or convalescent COVID-19. Each CDR3 is given without its conserved first and last residue.

j_call	v_call	cdr3_aa
TRBJ1-2	TRBV19	ASGTGFSGYT
TRBJ2-4	TRBV19	ASSIGGLTGTSLAKNIQY
TRBJ1-3	TRBV28	ASSLSPGTAGNTIY
TRBJ2-5	TRBV7-2	ASSYLAGGQETQY
TRBJ1-3	TRBV9	ASSPHSGGNSGNTIY
TRBJ1-6	TRBV2	ASTLKGTGGYNSPLH
TRBJ1-1	TRBV30	AWSVGLNTEAF
TRBJ1-5	TRBV6-2/TRBV6-3	ASTPVYSNQPQH
TRBJ1-1	TRBV5-1	ASSLAQGGTEAF
TRBJ1-5	TRBV18	ASSGQINQPQH
TRBJ2-7	TRBV28	ASRGGWGPSYEQY
TRBJ2-7	TRBV6-5	ASKTSGGPQY
TRBJ1-5	TRBV19	ASGYQQGNQPQH
TRBJ1-2	TRBV19	ASTGNYGYT
TRBJ2-2	TRBV18	ASSHSQGAGELF
TRBJ2-1	TRBV5-6	ASTLQGSNEQF
TRBJ1-2	TRBV6-2/TRBV6-3	ASSYSGGTAEH
TRBJ1-2	TRBV9	ASSVQDSRYGYT
TRBJ1-2	TRBV5-1	ASSLREDYGYT
TRBJ2-5	TRBV25-1	ASSKDSTGGRETQY
TRBJ2-5	TRBV2	ASNGLAGGYGTQY
TRBJ1-5	TRBV19	ASSTKTRVGNQPQH
TRBJ2-3	TRBV5-4	ASSWLGTSGGDTQY
TRBJ2-7	TRBV24-1	ATSAAGRDEQY
TRBJ2-7	TRBV4-1	ASSRVSGAIPYEQY
TRBJ1-1	TRBV18	ASSATGALNTEAF
TRBJ1-1	TRBV9	ASRRIDRVEAF
TRBJ1-4	TRBV5-6	ASSSRQLATNEKLF
TRBJ2-5	TRBV21-1	ASSRDRGGETQY
TRBJ1-6	TRBV19	ASSARQGGNSPLH
TRBJ1-2	TRBV19	ASSKRDKGGDYGYT
TRBJ2-7	TRBV6-6	ASSYSGTDFSYEQY
TRBJ1-5	TRBV28	ASSPTRGNQPQH
TRBJ1-6	TRBV11-1	ASSSGARNSPLH
TRBJ2-3	TRBV18	ASSLQGATDTQY
TRBJ2-7	TRBV5-1	ASSQERVVSYEQY
TRBJ2-7	TRBV2	ASSWDSVGEQY
TRBJ1-2	TRBV4-1	ASRLEGTYGYGYT
TRBJ1-6	TRBV6-1	ASSDRWGVSPLH
TRBJ1-1	TRBV5-1	ASSGQGDTEAF
TRBJ2-7	TRBV5-6	ASSLDSPEQY
TRBJ2-1	TRBV19	ASSMVSYEQF
TRBJ1-1	TRBV5-4	ASTPTGETEAF
TRBJ1-3	TRBV4-3	ASSQEPQGISGNTIY
TRBJ1-5	TRBV19	ASSVRDREPQH
TRBJ2-1	TRBV6-2/TRBV6-3	ASSALLAGVYNEQF
TRBJ1-1	TRBV15	ATSRGPTGGWSEAF
TRBJ2-4	TRBV2	ASSGTAQNGNIQY
TRBJ1-6	TRBV5-1	ASSLDVGGRGSFQDSPLH
TRBJ2-7	TRBV7-9	ASSSMTGREQY
TRBJ1-2	TRBV6-2/TRBV6-3	ASSTSPAGVYGYT
TRBJ1-3	TRBV28	ASSNRGLGGNTIY
TRBJ1-5	TRBV19	ASSKEGNQPQH
TRBJ1-2	TRBV27	ASSFRGTGGGYT
TRBJ1-1	TRBV29-1	SGIDQGNTEAF
TRBJ2-7	TRBV28	ASTPGGVNYEQY
TRBJ1-2	TRBV5-1	ASRAGGRDGYT
TRBJ2-1	TRBV25-1	ASKPQGARYNEQF
TRBJ1-2	TRBV4-2	ASSQVVGTGYGYT